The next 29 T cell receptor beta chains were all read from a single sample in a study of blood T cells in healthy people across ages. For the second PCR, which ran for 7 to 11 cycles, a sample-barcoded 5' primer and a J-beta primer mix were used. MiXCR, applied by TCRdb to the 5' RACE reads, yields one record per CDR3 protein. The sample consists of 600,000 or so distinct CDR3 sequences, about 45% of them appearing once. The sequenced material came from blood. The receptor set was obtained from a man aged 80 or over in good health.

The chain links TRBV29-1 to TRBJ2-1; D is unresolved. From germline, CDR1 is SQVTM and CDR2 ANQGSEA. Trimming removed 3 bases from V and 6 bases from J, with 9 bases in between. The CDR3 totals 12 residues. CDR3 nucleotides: TGCAGCGTTGATCACCTGGGCAATGAGCAGTTCTTC. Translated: CSVDHLGNEQFF.

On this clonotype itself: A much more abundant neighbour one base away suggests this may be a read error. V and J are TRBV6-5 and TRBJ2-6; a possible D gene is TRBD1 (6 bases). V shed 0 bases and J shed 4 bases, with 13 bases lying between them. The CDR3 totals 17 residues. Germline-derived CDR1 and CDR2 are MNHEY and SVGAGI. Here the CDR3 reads CASSYSGHASGANVLTF. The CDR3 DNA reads TGTGCCAGCAGTTACTCGGGACATGCCTCGGGGGCCAACGTCCTGACTTTC.

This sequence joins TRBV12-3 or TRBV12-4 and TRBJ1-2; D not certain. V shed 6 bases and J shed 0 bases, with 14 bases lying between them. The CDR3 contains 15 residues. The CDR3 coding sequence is TGTGCCAGCAGCGGGGAGGATGGTGCTAACTATGGCTACACCTTC. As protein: CASSGEDGANYGYTF.

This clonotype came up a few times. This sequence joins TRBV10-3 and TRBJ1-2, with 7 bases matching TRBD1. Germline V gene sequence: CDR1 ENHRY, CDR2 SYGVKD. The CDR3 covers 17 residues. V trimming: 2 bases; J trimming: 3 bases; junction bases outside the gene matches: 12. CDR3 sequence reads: CAISEPGKGATDYGYTF. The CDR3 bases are TGTGCCATCAGTGAGCCAGGAAAGGGGGCTACCGACTATGGCTACACCTTC.

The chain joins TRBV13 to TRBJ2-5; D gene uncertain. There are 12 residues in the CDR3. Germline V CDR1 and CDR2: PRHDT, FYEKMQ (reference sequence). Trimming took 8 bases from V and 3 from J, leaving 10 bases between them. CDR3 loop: CASGWVKETQYF. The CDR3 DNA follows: TGTGCCAGCGGTTGGGTAAAAGAGACCCAGTACTTC.

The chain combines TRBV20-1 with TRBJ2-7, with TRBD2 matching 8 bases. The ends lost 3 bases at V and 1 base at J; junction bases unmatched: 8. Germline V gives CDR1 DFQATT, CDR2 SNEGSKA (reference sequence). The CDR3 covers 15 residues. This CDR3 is CSASKAGAGSYEQYF. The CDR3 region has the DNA TGCAGTGCTAGTAAAGCGGGAGCTGGTTCCTACGAGCAGTACTTC.

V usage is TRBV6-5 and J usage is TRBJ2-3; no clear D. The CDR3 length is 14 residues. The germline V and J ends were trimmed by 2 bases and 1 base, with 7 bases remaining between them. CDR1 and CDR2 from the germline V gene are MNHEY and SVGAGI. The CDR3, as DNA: TGTGCCAGCAGTTACGAGGTCCGCACAGATACGCAGTATTTT. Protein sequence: CASSYEVRTDTQYF.

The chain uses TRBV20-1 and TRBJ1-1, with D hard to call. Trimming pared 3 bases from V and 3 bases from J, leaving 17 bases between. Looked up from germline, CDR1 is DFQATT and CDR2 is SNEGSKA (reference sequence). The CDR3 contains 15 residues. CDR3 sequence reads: CSASSGTLADTEAFF. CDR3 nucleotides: TGCAGTGCTAGTTCTGGCACCTTGGCCGACACTGAAGCTTTCTTT.

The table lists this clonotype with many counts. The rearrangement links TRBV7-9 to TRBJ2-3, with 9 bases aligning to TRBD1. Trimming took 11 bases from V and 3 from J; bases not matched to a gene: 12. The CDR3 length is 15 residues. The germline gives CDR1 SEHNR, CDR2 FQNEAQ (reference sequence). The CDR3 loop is CAYLRDRDLTDTQYF. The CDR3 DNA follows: TGTGCCTACCTCCGGGACAGGGACTTGACAGATACGCAGTATTTT.

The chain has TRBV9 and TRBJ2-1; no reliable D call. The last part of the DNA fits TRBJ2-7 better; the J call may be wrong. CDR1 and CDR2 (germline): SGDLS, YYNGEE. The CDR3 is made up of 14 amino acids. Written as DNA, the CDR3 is TGTGCCAGCAGCGTAGCGGCGGTCTCCTACGAGCAGTACTTC. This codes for CASSVAAVSYEQYF.

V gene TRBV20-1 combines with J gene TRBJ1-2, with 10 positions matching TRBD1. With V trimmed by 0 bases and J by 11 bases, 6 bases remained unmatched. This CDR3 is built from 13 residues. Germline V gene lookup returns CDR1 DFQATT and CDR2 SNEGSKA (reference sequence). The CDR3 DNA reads TGCAGTGCTAGAGATCTAGACAGGGGGCCTTACACCTTC. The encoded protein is CSARDLDRGPYTF.

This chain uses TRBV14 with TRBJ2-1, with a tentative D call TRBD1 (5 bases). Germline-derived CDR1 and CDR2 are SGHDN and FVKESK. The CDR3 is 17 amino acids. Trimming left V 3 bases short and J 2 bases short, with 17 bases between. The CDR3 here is CASSHLSRTPAYNEQFF. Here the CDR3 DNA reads TGTGCCAGCAGCCACCTAAGTCGGACACCCGCCTACAATGAGCAGTTCTTC.

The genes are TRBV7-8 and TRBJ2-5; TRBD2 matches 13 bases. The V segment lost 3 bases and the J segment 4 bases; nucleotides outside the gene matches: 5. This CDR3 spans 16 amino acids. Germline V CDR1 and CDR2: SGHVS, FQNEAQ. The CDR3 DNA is TGTGCCAGCAGCTTCACTAGCGGGGGGGCCGTAGAGACCCAGTACTTC. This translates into CASSFTSGGAVETQYF. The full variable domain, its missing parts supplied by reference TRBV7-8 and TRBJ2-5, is GAGVSQSPRYKVAKRGQDVALRCDPISGHVSLFWYQQALGQGPEFLTYFQNEAQLDKSGLPSDRFFAERPEGSVSTLKIQRTQQEDSAVYLCASSFTSGGAVETQYFGPGTRLLVL.

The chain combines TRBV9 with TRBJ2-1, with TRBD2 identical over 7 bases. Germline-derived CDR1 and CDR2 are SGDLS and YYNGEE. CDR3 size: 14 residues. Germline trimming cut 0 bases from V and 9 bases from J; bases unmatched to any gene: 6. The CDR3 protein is CASSVEGGSSEQFF. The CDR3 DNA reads TGTGCCAGCAGCGTAGAAGGCGGGAGCTCTGAGCAGTTCTTC.

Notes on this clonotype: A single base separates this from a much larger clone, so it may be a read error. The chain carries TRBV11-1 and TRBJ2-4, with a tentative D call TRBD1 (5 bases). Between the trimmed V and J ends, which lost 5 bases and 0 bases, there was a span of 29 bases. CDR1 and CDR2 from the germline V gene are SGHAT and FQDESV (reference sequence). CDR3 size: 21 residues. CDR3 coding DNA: TGTGCCAGCAGCCTCCTACCCCCCCGGTCACAGGCACTTATAGCCAAAAACATTCAGTACTTC. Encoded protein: CASSLLPPRSQALIAKNIQYF. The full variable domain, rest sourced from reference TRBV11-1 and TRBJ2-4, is EAEVAQSPRYKITEKSQAVAFWCDPISGHATLYWYRQILGQGPELLVQFQDESVVDDSQLPKDRFSAERLKGVDSTLKIQPAELGDSAMYLCASSLLPPRSQALIAKNIQYFGAGTRLSVL.

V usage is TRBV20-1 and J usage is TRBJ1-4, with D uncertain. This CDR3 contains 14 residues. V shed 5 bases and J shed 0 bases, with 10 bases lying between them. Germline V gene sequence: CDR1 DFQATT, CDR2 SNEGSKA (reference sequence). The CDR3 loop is CSAYTGATNEKLFF. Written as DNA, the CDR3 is TGCAGTGCTTATACCGGTGCAACTAATGAAAAACTGTTTTTT.

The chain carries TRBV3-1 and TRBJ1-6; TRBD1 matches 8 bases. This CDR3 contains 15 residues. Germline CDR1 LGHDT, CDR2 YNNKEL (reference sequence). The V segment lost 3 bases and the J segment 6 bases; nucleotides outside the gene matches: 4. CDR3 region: CASSQGTGSNSPLHF. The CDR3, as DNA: TGTGCCAGCAGCCAGGGGACAGGAAGTAATTCACCCCTCCACTTT.

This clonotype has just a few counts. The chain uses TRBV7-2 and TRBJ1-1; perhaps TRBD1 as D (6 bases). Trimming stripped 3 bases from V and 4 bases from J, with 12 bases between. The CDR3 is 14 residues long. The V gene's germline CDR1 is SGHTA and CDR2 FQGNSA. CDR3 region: CASSFTGKSTEAFF. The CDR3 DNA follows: TGTGCCAGCAGCTTTACAGGGAAAAGCACTGAAGCTTTCTTT.

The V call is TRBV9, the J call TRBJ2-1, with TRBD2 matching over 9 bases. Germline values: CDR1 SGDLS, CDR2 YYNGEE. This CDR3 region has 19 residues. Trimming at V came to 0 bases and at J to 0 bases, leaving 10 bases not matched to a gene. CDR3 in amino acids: CASSVEFGLAGPSYNEQFF. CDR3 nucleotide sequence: TGTGCCAGCAGCGTAGAATTCGGGCTAGCGGGGCCCTCCTACAATGAGCAGTTCTTC.

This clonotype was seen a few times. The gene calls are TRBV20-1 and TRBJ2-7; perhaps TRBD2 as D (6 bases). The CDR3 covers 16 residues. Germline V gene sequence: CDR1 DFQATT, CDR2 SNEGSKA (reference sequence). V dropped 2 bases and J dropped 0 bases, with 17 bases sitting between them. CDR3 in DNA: TGCAGTGCTAGAACCCCTTATGGGGGGAGCTCCTACGAGCAGTACTTC. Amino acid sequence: CSARTPYGGSSYEQYF.

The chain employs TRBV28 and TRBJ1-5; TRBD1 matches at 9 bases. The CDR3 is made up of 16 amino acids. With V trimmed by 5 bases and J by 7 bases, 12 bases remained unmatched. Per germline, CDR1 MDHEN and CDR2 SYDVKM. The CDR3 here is CASSPINRGLGQPQHF. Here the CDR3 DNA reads TGTGCCAGCAGTCCTATTAACAGGGGGCTAGGGCAGCCCCAGCATTTT.

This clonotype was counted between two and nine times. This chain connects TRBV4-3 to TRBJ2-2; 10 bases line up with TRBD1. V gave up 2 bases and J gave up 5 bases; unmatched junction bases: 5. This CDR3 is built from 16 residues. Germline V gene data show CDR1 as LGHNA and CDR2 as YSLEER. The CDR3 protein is CASSQMGQGSTGELFF. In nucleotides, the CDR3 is TGCGCCAGCAGCCAAATGGGACAGGGGTCAACCGGGGAGCTGTTTTTT.

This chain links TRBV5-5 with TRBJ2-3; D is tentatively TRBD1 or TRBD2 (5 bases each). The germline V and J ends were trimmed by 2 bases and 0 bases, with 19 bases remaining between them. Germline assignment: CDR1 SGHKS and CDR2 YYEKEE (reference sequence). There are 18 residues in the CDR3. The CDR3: CASSFTGTYTTSTDTQYF. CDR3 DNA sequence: TGTGCCAGCAGCTTTACCGGGACCTACACGACTAGCACAGATACGCAGTATTTT. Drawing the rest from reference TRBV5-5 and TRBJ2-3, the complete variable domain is DAGVTQSPTHLIKTRGQQVTLRCSPISGHKSVSWYQQVLGQGPQFIFQYYEKEERGRGNFPDRFSARQFPNYSSELNVNALLLGDSALYLCASSFTGTYTTSTDTQYFGPGTRLTVL.

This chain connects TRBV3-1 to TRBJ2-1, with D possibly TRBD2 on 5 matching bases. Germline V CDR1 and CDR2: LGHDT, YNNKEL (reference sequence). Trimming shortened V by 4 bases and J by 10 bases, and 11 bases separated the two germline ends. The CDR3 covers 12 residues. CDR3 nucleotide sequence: TGTGCCAGCAGCCGAATACCGGGAGAGCAGTTCTTC. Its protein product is CASSRIPGEQFF.

The CDR3 DNA is TGTGCCACCAGCAGAGATATCAAGGATACGCAGTATTTT. Translating it yields CATSRDIKDTQYF. This chain uses TRBV15 with TRBJ2-3; D gene uncertain. The CDR3 has 13 amino acids. Looked up from germline, CDR1 is LNHNV and CDR2 is YYDKDF (reference sequence). V lost 0 bases and J 6 bases, leaving 7 bases between the germline ends. Using reference TRBV15 and TRBJ2-3 for the parts outside the CDR3, the full variable domain is DAMVIQNPRYQVTQFGKPVTLSCSQTLNHNVMYWYQQKSSQAPKLLFHYYDKDFNNEADTPDNFQSRRPNTSFCFLDIRSPGLGDTAMYLCATSRDIKDTQYFGPGTRLTVL.

CDR3 loop: CASSQKTRDRVISPYF. The DNA of the CDR3 is TGTGCCAGCAGCCAGAAGACCCGGGACAGGGTCATCTCTCCGTACTTC. The chain links TRBV7-8 to TRBJ2-7, with TRBD1 identical over 9 bases. CDR1 SGHVS and CDR2 FQNEAQ come from the germline V gene. The CDR3 is made up of 16 amino acids. After removal of 5 bases from V and 12 bases from J, the junction contained 20 bases not matched to a gene.

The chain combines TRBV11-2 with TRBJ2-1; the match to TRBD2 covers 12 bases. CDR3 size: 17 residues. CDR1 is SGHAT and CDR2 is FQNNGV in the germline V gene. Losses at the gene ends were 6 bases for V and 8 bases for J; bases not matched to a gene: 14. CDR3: CASSFRILAGGHDEQFF. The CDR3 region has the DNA TGTGCCAGCAGTTTTAGAATACTAGCGGGAGGCCATGATGAGCAGTTCTTC.

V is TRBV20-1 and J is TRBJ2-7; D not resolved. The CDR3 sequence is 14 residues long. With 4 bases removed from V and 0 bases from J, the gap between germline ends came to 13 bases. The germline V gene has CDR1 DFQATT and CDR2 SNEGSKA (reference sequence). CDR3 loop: CSAIPTSNSYEQYF. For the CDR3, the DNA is TGCAGTGCTATACCAACGAGCAACTCCTACGAGCAGTACTTC.

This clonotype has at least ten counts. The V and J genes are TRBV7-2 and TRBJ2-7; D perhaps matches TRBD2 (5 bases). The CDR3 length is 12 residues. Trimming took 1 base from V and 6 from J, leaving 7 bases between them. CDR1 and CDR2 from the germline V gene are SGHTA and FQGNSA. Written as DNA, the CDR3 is TGTGCCAGCAGCTTAGTTCGGGGCGAGCAGTACTTC. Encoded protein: CASSLVRGEQYF.